Listed below are T cell receptor beta chains from one sample, sequenced in a study of blood T cell repertoires in COVID-19. Repertoires were generated with immunoSEQ multiplex PCR, while TCRdb's copy carries only in-frame clones and drops some. The data hold about 140,000 clones, with about 86% observed a single time. Sequenced material: peripheral blood. Receptor source: a woman in her sixties or seventies with acute or convalescent COVID-19. Each CDR3 is given with its conserved first and last residue. Each record gives: clone size, J gene, D gene, V gene, CDR3 protein, CDR3 DNA. A D gene is named only where the DNA matches it firmly. Clone size is shown for a subset of rows, as once, few, many or a class of expanded clone.

few,TRBJ2-3,NA,TRBV14,CASSQDWGEKGDTQYF,TGTGCCAGCAGCCAAGATTGGGGAGAAAAAGGAGATACGCAGTATTTT
NA,TRBJ2-7,NA,TRBV18,CASSPLAGITISSYEQYF,TGTGCCAGCTCTCCCCTGGCAGGAATAACGATTAGCTCCTACGAGCAGTACTTC
NA,TRBJ1-6,NA,TRBV5-1,CASSPGNSPLHF,TGCGCCAGCAGCCCAGGGAATTCACCCCTCCACTTT
NA,TRBJ1-1,NA,TRBV7-9,CASSLQGSTEAFF,TGTGCCAGCAGCTTACAGGGTAGTACTGAAGCTTTCTTT
NA,TRBJ2-3,TRBD1,TRBV24-1,CATSDPTGSDTQYF,TGTGCCACCAGTGACCCGACAGGGTCAGATACGCAGTATTTT
NA,TRBJ2-1,TRBD2,TRBV6-6,CATLLAGGYNEQFF,TGTGCCACCCTACTAGCGGGAGGATACAATGAGCAGTTCTTC
NA,TRBJ2-5,TRBD2,TRBV6-5,CAMDNGGSQYF,TGTGCCATGGATAACGGGGGGTCCCAGTACTTC
NA,TRBJ2-1,TRBD1,TRBV5-1,CASRQPYRGPYNEQFF,TGCGCCAGCAGGCAACCTTACAGGGGACCCTACAATGAGCAGTTCTTC
NA,TRBJ1-2,TRBD1,TRBV5-5,CASSFQGAEGYTF,TGTGCCAGCAGCTTTCAGGGGGCGGAAGGCTACACCTTC
NA,TRBJ2-1,NA,TRBV7-2,CASSLSIVDNEQFF,TGTGCCAGCAGCTTAAGCATTGTTGACAATGAGCAGTTCTTC
once,TRBJ2-2,NA,TRBV9,CASSGRGGPVNTGELFF,TGTGCCAGCAGCGGTAGGGGGGGGCCGGTGAACACCGGGGAGCTGTTTTTT
NA,TRBJ2-1,TRBD2,TRBV5-4,CASSPRSGSSYNEQFF,TGTGCCAGCAGCCCCCGGAGCGGGAGCTCCTACAATGAGCAGTTCTTC
NA,TRBJ1-5,TRBD1,TRBV7-8,CASSLETGETWPQHF,TGTGCCAGCAGCTTAGAAACAGGGGAAACATGGCCCCAGCATTTT
NA,TRBJ2-7,TRBD2,TRBV27,CASNLPTTSGGPYEQYF,TGTGCCAGCAACCTCCCCACTACTAGCGGGGGACCCTACGAGCAGTACTTC
NA,TRBJ1-2,NA,TRBV28,CASSGGIEGYTF,TGTGCCAGCAGTGGGGGGATCGAGGGCTACACCTTC
NA,TRBJ2-2,TRBD2,TRBV5-4,CASRSAGNTGELFF,TGTGCCAGCCGATCAGCGGGAAATACCGGGGAGCTGTTTTTT
NA,TRBJ2-1,NA,TRBV24-1,CATSDLGTDNEQFF,TGTGCCACCAGTGATTTGGGCACAGACAATGAGCAGTTCTTC
NA,TRBJ2-3,TRBD2,TRBV5-1,CASSLLAGGSDTQYF,TGCGCCAGCAGCTTACTAGCGGGAGGATCAGATACGCAGTATTTT
once,TRBJ2-1,TRBD2,TRBV29-1,CSGGTSGRLYNEQFF,TGCAGCGGGGGGACTAGCGGGAGGCTATACAATGAGCAGTTCTTC
NA,TRBJ2-7,NA,TRBV29-1,CSVVEGAYEQYF,TGCAGCGTTGTGGAAGGGGCCTACGAGCAGTACTTC
few,TRBJ2-3,TRBD1,TRBV24-1,CATSDTSPGQGLSKADTQYF,TGTGCCACCAGTGATACATCTCCCGGACAGGGCTTATCAAAAGCAGATACGCAGTATTTT
NA,TRBJ2-3,NA,TRBV3-1/TRBV3-2,CASSQAGYGTDTQYF,TGTGCCAGCAGCCAAGCCGGGTACGGCACAGATACGCAGTATTTT
NA,TRBJ1-1,NA,TRBV3-1/TRBV3-2,CASSPGSETNTEAFF,TGTGCCAGCAGCCCCGGGTCGGAGACGAACACTGAAGCTTTCTTT
NA,TRBJ2-7,TRBD2,TRBV4-1,CASSQDWPLSGSSYEQYF,TGCGCCAGCAGCCAAGATTGGCCTTTGAGCGGGAGCTCCTACGAGCAGTACTTC
few,TRBJ1-4,TRBD1,TRBV7-2,CASGPGGATNEKLFF,TGTGCCAGCGGACCAGGGGGCGCAACTAATGAAAAACTGTTTTTT
NA,TRBJ1-2,NA,TRBV12-3/TRBV12-4,CASSLEAYGYTF,TGTGCCAGCAGTTTGGAGGCCTATGGCTACACCTTC
NA,TRBJ1-3,TRBD1,TRBV5-1,CASSLGRQGGSGNTIYF,TGCGCCAGCAGCTTGGGTAGACAGGGCGGCTCTGGAAACACCATATATTTT
NA,TRBJ2-3,TRBD2,TRBV2,CASSERATSRVPTDTQYF,TGTGCCAGCAGTGAGAGAGCGACTAGCAGGGTCCCCACAGATACGCAGTATTTT
NA,TRBJ2-3,TRBD2,TRBV9,CASSVDLAGGTDTQYF,TGTGCCAGCAGCGTAGACCTAGCGGGAGGGACAGATACGCAGTATTTT
NA,TRBJ1-2,TRBD1,TRBV7-8,CASSRRDSSNYGYTF,TGTGCCAGCAGCCGAAGGGACAGCTCTAACTATGGCTACACCTTC
once,TRBJ2-3,NA,TRBV18,CASSPLPTSTDTQYF,TGTGCCAGCTCACCACTCCCCACTAGCACAGATACGCAGTATTTT
NA,TRBJ2-7,NA,TRBV10-3,CACQGFYEQYF,TGTGCCTGCCAGGGATTCTACGAGCAGTACTTC
once,TRBJ1-2,NA,TRBV21-1,CASRDQGADYGYTF,TGTGCCAGCAGGGACCAGGGGGCGGACTATGGCTACACCTTC
NA,TRBJ1-6,NA,TRBV30,CAWVRDNLSPLHF,TGTGCCTGGGTCCGGGACAACCTTTCACCCCTCCACTTT
once,TRBJ2-3,TRBD2,TRBV27,CASSFAGARTDTQYF,TGTGCCAGCAGTTTTGCGGGAGCTCGGACAGATACGCAGTATTTT
NA,TRBJ1-5,NA,TRBV28,CASTGWGTPGNQPQHF,TGTGCCAGCACCGGTTGGGGGACACCCGGCAATCAGCCCCAGCATTTT
NA,TRBJ1-6,NA,TRBV2,CASSGRGSYNSPLHF,TGTGCCAGCAGCGGAAGGGGCTCCTATAATTCACCCCTCCACTTT
NA,TRBJ2-3,NA,TRBV9,CASSLSRQVDTQYF,TGTGCCAGCAGCCTGAGCCGGCAGGTTGATACGCAGTATTTT
NA,TRBJ2-2,NA,TRBV7-3,CASSPSLTTAHTGELFF,TGTGCCAGCAGCCCGAGCTTGACTACCGCCCACACCGGGGAGCTGTTTTTT
NA,TRBJ1-3,TRBD1,TRBV3-1/TRBV3-2,CASSQVSGTGGFGNTIYF,TGTGCCAGCAGCCAAGTATCGGGGACAGGAGGTTTCGGAAACACCATATATTTT
NA,TRBJ2-1,TRBD1,TRBV6-4,CASSPTGVGASYNEQFF,TGTGCCAGCAGTCCCACAGGGGTGGGGGCCTCCTACAATGAGCAGTTCTTC
NA,TRBJ2-1,TRBD2,TRBV2,CASSGGRGRNEQFF,TGTGCCAGCAGTGGGGGGAGGGGCCGCAATGAGCAGTTCTTC
NA,TRBJ2-1,NA,TRBV7-9,CASRPTGPRYNEQFF,TGTGCCAGCAGGCCTACAGGGCCGAGGTACAATGAGCAGTTCTTC
NA,TRBJ2-7,NA,TRBV5-1,CASSPTTTNYEQYF,TGCGCCAGCAGCCCCACTACAACTAACTACGAGCAGTACTTC
NA,TRBJ2-5,NA,TRBV2,CASILEGALREETQYF,TGTGCCAGCATCCTCGAAGGGGCCCTAAGGGAAGAGACCCAGTACTTC
NA,TRBJ2-2,TRBD2,TRBV5-4,CASSPGGRFNTGELFF,TGTGCCAGCAGCCCGGGAGGGCGGTTTAACACCGGGGAGCTGTTTTTT
NA,TRBJ1-2,NA,TRBV3-1/TRBV3-2,CASSPDSTASDGYTF,TGTGCCAGCAGCCCGGACTCAACAGCATCCGATGGCTACACCTTC
once,TRBJ2-1,NA,TRBV6-4,CASSPTGIVSSYNEQFF,TGTGCCAGCAGCCCGACAGGAATCGTCAGCTCCTACAATGAGCAGTTCTTC
NA,TRBJ2-3,NA,TRBV6-6,CASRALAVRTDTQYF,TGTGCCAGCAGAGCGTTAGCGGTGAGGACAGATACGCAGTATTTT
few,TRBJ1-1,NA,TRBV5-1,CASSFQHPNTEAFF,TGCGCCAGCAGCTTTCAACATCCGAACACTGAAGCTTTCTTT
few,TRBJ2-7,NA,TRBV28,CASTKQGPTYEQYF,TGTGCCAGCACTAAACAGGGTCCAACCTACGAGCAGTACTTC
NA,TRBJ2-7,NA,TRBV19,CASSIRTEAYEQYF,TGTGCCAGTAGTATCAGGACAGAGGCCTACGAGCAGTACTTC
NA,TRBJ1-2,NA,TRBV12-3/TRBV12-4,CASSRDRNYGYTF,TGTGCCAGCAGTCGCGACAGAAACTATGGCTACACCTTC